The present T cell receptor (beta chain) was sequenced within a study of early T cells in non-severe SARS-CoV-2 infection. Study as a whole: Unpaired chains resulted from sequencing bulk RNA of unsorted whole blood. The study, taken as a whole, reports: The study's VDJdb matching favored anti-spike CD8 responses and missed private and CD4 specificities.

V lost 1 base and J lost 8, with 15 bases in between. Germline CDR1 MRHNA, CDR2 SNTAGT. The CDR3 runs to 15 residues. Attachment of unique molecular identifiers to individual cDNA molecules was performed. TCRdb recomputed calls from the 5' RACE reads with MiXCR, one row per CDR3 protein. Seen here are tens of thousands of distinct CDR3 sequences, roughly 4.4% observed once, and the top ten hold about an eighth. Ten or more counts support this clonotype. The antigen is not known. This sequence was found in an adult who was a healthcare worker with PCR-confirmed SARS-CoV-2 infection or an uninfected control (not recorded which). What was sequenced was whole blood. The gene calls are TRBV6-4 and TRBJ2-1; possibly TRBD1 or TRBD2 for D (6 bases each). The CDR3 protein is CASSDWGGGGYEQFF. CDR3 nucleotides: TGTGCCAGCAGTGACTGGGGAGGTGGGGGCTATGAGCAGTTCTTC.